The 18 T cell receptor beta chains reported below all come from one sample, sequenced in a study of blood T cell repertoires in COVID-19. Assay: immunoSEQ multiplex PCR; the TCRdb copy retains only in-frame clones and omits some. This repertoire shows 400,000 to 450,000 clones, 70% to 90% found once; its top ten account for over 10%. Material: peripheral blood. The receptors derive from a woman in her 50s with COVID-19, enrolled during active disease.

CDR3 protein: CASSLSGGLTTETQYF. CDR3 nucleotide sequence: TGTGCCAGCAGTCTTAGCGGGGGCTTAACGACAGAGACCCAGTACTTC. This chain uses TRBV9 with TRBJ2-5; 9 nucleotides agree with TRBD2. Germline CDR1 reads SGDLS; CDR2 reads YYNGEE. This CDR3 region has 16 residues. The V segment lost 5 bases and the J segment 4 bases; nucleotides outside the gene matches: 12.

The chain recombines TRBV30 with TRBJ1-5, with D tentatively TRBD1 (5 bases). The CDR3 is 13 residues long. Looked up from germline, CDR1 is GTSNPN and CDR2 is SVGIG (reference sequence). V gave up 4 bases and J gave up 2 bases, with 9 bases separating them. The CDR3 DNA follows: TGTGCCTGGAAGGGGTCTGGCAATCAGCCCCAGCATTTT. It translates to CAWKGSGNQPQHF.

The J gene is TRBJ2-2, the V gene TRBV21-1; the table's D call, TRBD2, has no DNA check behind it. TRBV21-1 is a pseudogene. The length of the CDR3 is 18 residues. Here the CDR3 reads CASSKAHNKRASTGELFF. In nucleotides, the CDR3 is TGTGCCAGCAGCAAAGCCCACAATAAGAGAGCGTCCACCGGGGAGCTGTTTTTT.

The chain is built from TRBV14 and TRBJ1-2; D might be TRBD1 (6 bases). CDR3 size: 14 residues. The V end lost 4 bases, the J end lost 2 bases, and 11 bases lay between the germline ends. Germline V gene lookup returns CDR1 SGHDN and CDR2 FVKESK. The CDR3 sequence is CASSRRGGNYGYTF. In nucleotides, the CDR3 is TGTGCCAGCAGCCGCCGAGGGGGAAACTATGGCTACACCTTC.

V gene TRBV5-1 combines with J gene TRBJ2-1, with TRBD1 as a possible D gene (7 bases). Germline V gives CDR1 SGHRS, CDR2 YFSETQ. The CDR3 totals 16 residues. V shed 4 bases and J shed 8 bases, with 22 bases lying between them. CDR3 coding DNA: TGCGCCAGCAGCCCCCAGGGGGGCGGGTCAATTTATGAGCAGTTCTTC. This gives the protein CASSPQGGGSIYEQFF.

A single count supports this clone. The rearrangement joins TRBV7-9 to TRBJ1-2; TRBD1 aligns across 10 bases. CDR3 length equals 14 residues. The germline V gene encodes CDR1 SEHNR and CDR2 FQNEAQ (reference sequence). The trim removed 4 bases at V and 2 bases at J, leaving 1 base unmatched. The CDR3 DNA reads TGTGCCAGCAGCTCGGGACAGGGGAACTATGGCTACACCTTC. Residues: CASSSGQGNYGYTF.

The J gene is TRBJ2-7, the V gene TRBV7-9, with a weak D call TRBD1 (6 bases). The CDR3 length is 16 residues. Germline CDR1 SEHNR, CDR2 FQNEAQ (reference sequence). V was trimmed by 5 bases and J by 0 bases, leaving 17 bases between them. The CDR3 loop reads CASSNIDRSSSYEQYF. The CDR3 DNA is TGTGCCAGCAGCAACATTGACAGGTCCAGCTCCTACGAGCAGTACTTC.

The chain links TRBV6-5 to TRBJ2-1, with 11 nucleotides matching TRBD2. CDR1 is MNHEY and CDR2 is SVGAGI in the germline V gene. CDR3 length: 15 amino acids. V gave up 6 bases and J gave up 2 bases; unmatched junction bases: 3. In DNA form, the CDR3 reads TGTGCCAGCAGCACTAGCGGGGGACCCTACAATGAGCAGTTCTTC. Translated: CASSTSGGPYNEQFF.

The J gene is TRBJ1-4, the V gene TRBV5-4; 8 nucleotides match TRBD1. The CDR3 has 14 amino acids. CDR1 and CDR2 (germline): SGHNT, YYREEE (reference sequence). V dropped 4 bases and J dropped 8; count of bases not matched to a gene: 7. The CDR3 loop is CASSRTGSFEKLFF. In DNA, the CDR3 is TGTGCCAGCAGCAGGACAGGGTCCTTCGAAAAACTGTTTTTT.

This chain connects TRBV24-1 to TRBJ2-6; D gene unclear. The V end was cut by 2 bases, the J end by 11 bases, with 6 bases between. The germline gives CDR1 KGHDR, CDR2 SFDVKD. The CDR3 is made up of 12 amino acids. The DNA for the CDR3 is TGTGCCACCAGTGATTCGCGCCACGTCCTGACTTTC. It specifies CATSDSRHVLTF.

V gene TRBV7-2 combines with J gene TRBJ2-1, with 8 bases aligning to TRBD2. The CDR3 is 15 amino acids. J was trimmed by 6 bases and V by 6 bases; bases with no gene match: 10. Germline V gene data show CDR1 as SGHTA and CDR2 as FQGNSA. CDR3 coding DNA: TGTGCCAGCAGTCTTACGGGGGGGGCCCCCAATGAGCAGTTCTTC. As protein: CASSLTGGAPNEQFF. The complete variable domain, with remaining parts taken from reference TRBV7-2 and TRBJ2-1, reads GAGVSQSPSNKVTEKGKDVELRCDPISGHTALYWYRQSLGQGLEFLIYFQGNSAPDKSGLPSDRFSAERTGGSVSTLTIQRTQQEDSAVYLCASSLTGGAPNEQFFGPGTRLTVL.

This chain connects TRBV7-3 to TRBJ2-3; 11 bases are a match to TRBD2. CDR1 and CDR2 from the germline V gene are SGHTA and FQGTGA. V gave up 4 bases and J gave up 2 bases; unmatched junction bases: 14. CDR3 length: 19 amino acids. CDR3 DNA: TGTGCCAGCAGCTCATCTTTGGGGGCTAGCGGGGGGCCCACAGATACGCAGTATTTT. It yields the protein CASSSSLGASGGPTDTQYF.

This clone was observed once. Compared with germline, one end of the junction differs, possibly owing to a read error. The V gene is TRBV28, the J gene TRBJ1-5; TRBD1 matches 11 bases. CDR1 is MDHEN and CDR2 is SYDVKM in the germline V gene. The CDR3 contains 15 residues. The CDR3 is CVSSLGQGVGQPQHF. CDR3 in DNA: TGTGTCAGCAGTTTGGGACAGGGGGTGGGTCAGCCCCAGCATTTT.

This clone came up once. This chain joins TRBV6-5 and TRBJ1-1, with 8 bases lining up with TRBD1. Germline assignment: CDR1 MNHEY and CDR2 SVGAGI. This CDR3 contains 15 residues. After removal of 0 bases from V and 6 bases from J, the junction contained 6 bases not matched to a gene. CDR3 amino acids: CASSYSGRGPSEAFF. The CDR3 nucleotides are TGTGCCAGCAGTTACTCTGGCAGGGGGCCTTCTGAAGCTTTCTTT.

The V gene is TRBV6-5, the J gene TRBJ1-3, with 9 bases aligning to TRBD1. Germline CDR1 MNHEY, CDR2 SVGAGI. V shed 0 bases, J shed 8 bases, and the junction held 2 bases outside the gene matches. The length of the CDR3 is 14 residues. The CDR3: CASSYSRTGDTIYF. The CDR3 DNA sequence: TGTGCCAGCAGTTACTCACGGACAGGGGACACCATATATTTT.

The chain joins TRBV19 to TRBJ1-2; D is unclear. Germline V CDR1 and CDR2: LNHDA, SQIVND (reference sequence). The CDR3 loop spans 14 amino acids. The V end was cut by 3 bases, the J end by 4 bases, with 12 bases between. CDR3 amino acids: CASSIEGLRYGYTF. For the CDR3, the DNA is TGTGCCAGTAGTATTGAGGGTCTTCGCTATGGCTACACCTTC.

This chain uses TRBV6-5 with TRBJ1-2; TRBD1 is a possible D gene (5 bases). This CDR3 spans 14 amino acids. Germline V CDR1 and CDR2: MNHEY, SVGAGI. V was clipped by 5 bases and J by 2 bases, with 12 bases between them. Here the CDR3 reads CASSTTGPNYGYTF. CDR3 in DNA: TGTGCCAGCAGTACCACAGGCCCGAACTATGGCTACACCTTC.

This chain connects TRBV2 to TRBJ2-7; D is ambiguous. The germline V gene has CDR1 SNHLY and CDR2 FYNNEI. This CDR3 has 12 residues. V dropped 9 bases and J dropped 0 bases, with 9 bases sitting between them. CDR3 coding DNA: TGTGCCAGTTGGTTTAGCTCCTACGAGCAGTACTTC. It specifies CASWFSSYEQYF. Based on the CDR3 plus reference TRBV2 and TRBJ2-7, the full variable domain is EPEVTQTPSHQVTQMGQEVILRCVPISNHLYFYWYRQILGQKVEFLVSFYNNEISEKSEIFDDQFSVERPDGSNFTLKIRSTKLEDSAMYFCASWFSSYEQYFGPGTRLTVT.